The 21 T cell receptor beta chains reported below all come from one sample, sequenced in a study of control samples from healthy donors and cancer patients. Produced via immunoSEQ multiplex PCR; TCRdb's table is partial and in-frame only. This sample carries about 130,000 clones, 80% to 95% of them seen once, and the ten largest clones take less than 7%. Material for sequencing was blood. These receptors all stem from a man between 18 and 35 years old in good health.

The V gene is TRBV5-1, the J gene TRBJ2-3, with D uncertain. Trimming cost V 5 bases and J 0 bases, with 10 bases left between them. Germline CDR1 SGHRS, CDR2 YFSETQ. The CDR3 has 14 amino acids. The CDR3 spells CASSPPSSTDTQYF. In nucleotides, the CDR3 is TGCGCCAGCAGTCCGCCGTCTAGCACAGATACGCAGTATTTT.

The chain recombines TRBV18 with TRBJ1-3; the D gene is possibly TRBD1 (6 bases). The CDR3 spans 17 residues. CDR1 and CDR2 from the germline V gene are KGHSH and LQKENI. The germline V and J ends were trimmed by 6 bases and 0 bases, with 18 bases remaining between them. DNA of the CDR3: TGTGCCAGCTCCGAGATGGCCAGGGGCCTCTCTGGAAACACCATATATTTT. Amino acid sequence: CASSEMARGLSGNTIYF.

J is TRBJ1-1 and V is TRBV5-1; no clear D. The CDR3 is made up of 13 amino acids. CDR1 and CDR2 (germline): SGHRS, YFSETQ. Trimming shortened V by 4 bases and J by 10 bases, and 17 bases separated the two germline ends. This CDR3 is CASSVPGSLGAFF. The CDR3 coding sequence is TGCGCCAGCAGCGTACCCGGGTCACTGGGAGCTTTCTTT.

This chain uses TRBV2 with TRBJ2-7, with 9 bases aligning to TRBD2. The germline CDR1 and CDR2 sequences are SNHLY and FYNNEI. V trimming: 4 bases; J trimming: 5 bases; junction bases outside the gene matches: 12. CDR3 length equals 16 residues. The CDR3 here is CASSAFSGTSFHEQYF. The CDR3, as DNA: TGTGCCAGCAGTGCCTTCTCCGGGACTAGCTTCCACGAGCAGTACTTC.

J is TRBJ2-1 and V is TRBV7-2; 10 bases line up with TRBD2. The germline V gene encodes CDR1 SGHTA and CDR2 FQGNSA. With V trimmed by 6 bases and J by 10 bases, 15 bases remained unmatched. The CDR3 covers 16 residues. The CDR3 reads CASRFLAGARIREQFF. DNA for the CDR3: TGTGCCAGCAGGTTCCTAGCGGGGGCCCGAATCAGGGAGCAGTTCTTC.

The chain recombines TRBV7-6 with TRBJ1-1; no firm D call. The CDR3 runs to 14 residues. Trimming removed 2 bases from V and 1 base from J, with 8 bases in between. Germline CDR1 is SGHVS and CDR2 is FNYEAQ. DNA for the CDR3: TGTGCCAGCAGCTTACAGCGTGGGAACACTGAAGCTTTCTTT. Protein sequence: CASSLQRGNTEAFF.

Only a few counts were recorded for this clone. The chain employs TRBV10-3 and TRBJ1-2, with D possibly TRBD1 on 5 matching bases. This CDR3 has 15 amino acids. Germline V gene data show CDR1 as ENHRY and CDR2 as SYGVKD. The germline V and J ends were trimmed by 8 bases and 6 bases, with 22 bases remaining between them. The CDR3 nucleotides are TGTGCCATCGGCGGGAGGGGTCGAGTTAATGATGGCTACACCTTC. This codes for CAIGGRGRVNDGYTF.

The chain joins TRBV4-1 to TRBJ2-5, with 9 bases lining up with TRBD2. Per germline, CDR1 MGHRA and CDR2 YSYEKL. This CDR3 contains 18 residues. J gave up 2 bases and V 1 base, and 11 bases lay outside the gene matches. The CDR3 region has the DNA TGCGCCAGCAGCCAAGCCCGATTGGCTAGCGGGGATCAAGAGACCCAGTACTTC. This gives the protein CASSQARLASGDQETQYF.

This clone is a singleton in its sample. The chain employs TRBV29-1 and TRBJ2-7; the match to TRBD1 covers 8 bases. This CDR3 spans 16 amino acids. Losses at the gene ends were 3 bases for V and 3 bases for J; bases not matched to a gene: 13. CDR1 and CDR2 from the germline V gene are SQVTM and ANQGSEA. The CDR3 spells CSVEGADRGRDYEQYF. The CDR3 nucleotides read TGCAGCGTTGAGGGAGCCGACAGGGGTCGTGACTACGAGCAGTACTTC.

The V call is TRBV6-6, the J call TRBJ2-7, with 7 bases matching TRBD1. The CDR3 is made up of 14 amino acids. The J segment lost 5 bases and the V segment lost 6 bases, leaving 10 bases of the junction unmatched. CDR1 is MNHNY and CDR2 is SVGAGI in the germline V gene (reference sequence). CDR3 sequence (DNA): TGTGCCAGCAGCCTAATCCTACAGGGGAACGAGCAGTACTTC. This codes for CASSLILQGNEQYF.

The chain employs TRBV5-1 and TRBJ2-2; possible D gene TRBD1, 5 bases. CDR1 and CDR2 from the germline V gene are SGHRS and YFSETQ. V dropped 5 bases and J dropped 5 bases, with 13 bases sitting between them. The CDR3 is 14 residues long. This chain's CDR3 is CASRVGAATGELFF. CDR3 sequence (DNA): TGCGCCAGCAGGGTAGGGGCCGCTACCGGGGAGCTGTTTTTT.

The chain couples TRBV6-5 to TRBJ1-2, with 7 bases lining up with TRBD1. The CDR3 is 13 residues long. CDR1 is MNHEY and CDR2 is SVGAGI in the germline V gene. With 10 bases clipped from V and 4 bases from J, the junction kept 9 bases outside the gene matches. CDR3 sequence reads: CATETGEGYGYTF. CDR3 DNA sequence: TGTGCCACAGAAACAGGGGAAGGCTATGGCTACACCTTC.

V gene TRBV28 combines with J gene TRBJ2-6, with D possibly matching TRBD1 (5 bases). Trimming cost V 5 bases and J 3 bases, with 8 bases left between them. CDR1 is MDHEN and CDR2 is SYDVKM in the germline V gene. The length of the CDR3 is 14 residues. The CDR3 region has the DNA TGTGCCAGCAGTCCAAGGGGTGGGGCCAACGTCCTGACTTTC. As protein: CASSPRGGANVLTF.

The chain uses TRBV5-4 and TRBJ2-7, with TRBD2 matching over 8 bases. Germline values: CDR1 SGHNT, CDR2 YYREEE (reference sequence). Trimming at V came to 3 bases and at J to 7 bases, leaving 9 bases not matched to a gene. There are 14 residues in the CDR3. Here the CDR3 DNA reads TGTGCCAGCAGCTCAGCCGGGGGGGCCTGGGAGCAGTACTTC. Residues: CASSSAGGAWEQYF.

V usage is TRBV3-1 (or the pseudogene TRBV3-2) and J usage is TRBJ2-4; 10 bases agree with TRBD1. With V trimmed by 6 bases and J by 6 bases, 5 bases remained unmatched. The CDR3 has 14 residues. Germline CDR1 LGHDT, CDR2 YNNKEL (reference sequence). CDR3 DNA sequence: TGTGCCAGCAGTACCGGACAGGGGGGAAACATTCAGTACTTC. Translated: CASSTGQGGNIQYF.

The chain employs TRBV7-9 and TRBJ1-1; the D gene is possibly TRBD1 (6 bases). V lost 5 bases, J lost 4 bases, and 14 bases lay in between. Germline V CDR1 and CDR2: SEHNR, FQNEAQ (reference sequence). CDR3 length: 14 amino acids. The CDR3 coding sequence is TGTGCCAGCAGCCCGGGGACAACTATCACTGAAGCTTTCTTT. Translating gives CASSPGTTITEAFF.

J is TRBJ2-7 and V is TRBV9; 8 bases are a match to TRBD2. Germline CDR1 is SGDLS and CDR2 is YYNGEE. J lost 6 bases, V lost 4 bases, and 15 bases had no gene match. The CDR3 is 16 residues long. The CDR3 protein is CASSPPAGGADGEQYF. The CDR3 DNA reads TGTGCCAGCAGCCCACCCGCCGGGGGGGCCGATGGCGAGCAGTACTTC.

V usage is TRBV10-1 and J usage is TRBJ2-3; TRBD2 might be the D (6 bases). Per germline, CDR1 WNHNN and CDR2 SYGVQD (reference sequence). V was trimmed by 10 bases and J by 0 bases, leaving 20 bases between them. This CDR3 region has 16 residues. CDR3 amino acids: CANTTPIAVSTDTQYF. The DNA of the CDR3 is TGCGCCAACACGACACCCATAGCGGTGAGCACAGATACGCAGTATTTT.

The CDR3, as DNA: TGCGCCAGCAGCCTTCGCCAGGGAGGAACTAATGAAAAACTGTTTTTT. Translation gives CASSLRQGGTNEKLFF. This rearrangement joins TRBV5-1 to TRBJ1-4, with D possibly being TRBD1 (5 bases). The CDR3 is 16 amino acids. Trimming pared 4 bases from V and 1 base from J, leaving 14 bases between. Germline V CDR1 and CDR2: SGHRS, YFSETQ.

This clone was observed a single time. V gene TRBV13 combines with J gene TRBJ1-1; D is perhaps TRBD1 (6 bases). V lost 3 bases and J lost 4, with 12 bases in between. The germline CDR1 and CDR2 sequences are PRHDT and FYEKMQ (reference sequence). The CDR3 consists of 14 residues. The CDR3 spells CASSFGGFGTEAFF. CDR3 in DNA: TGTGCCAGCAGCTTCGGGGGCTTTGGCACTGAAGCTTTCTTT.

The chain is built from TRBV27 and TRBJ1-2; TRBD1 might be the D (5 bases). Germline assignment: CDR1 MNHEY and CDR2 SMNVEV (reference sequence). V was pared by 2 bases and J by 5 bases, with 15 bases between. CDR3 length: 15 residues. CDR3 sequence (DNA): TGTGCCAGCAGTTTAACCCGGGGGAGGTGGTATGGCTACACCTTC. The encoded protein is CASSLTRGRWYGYTF.